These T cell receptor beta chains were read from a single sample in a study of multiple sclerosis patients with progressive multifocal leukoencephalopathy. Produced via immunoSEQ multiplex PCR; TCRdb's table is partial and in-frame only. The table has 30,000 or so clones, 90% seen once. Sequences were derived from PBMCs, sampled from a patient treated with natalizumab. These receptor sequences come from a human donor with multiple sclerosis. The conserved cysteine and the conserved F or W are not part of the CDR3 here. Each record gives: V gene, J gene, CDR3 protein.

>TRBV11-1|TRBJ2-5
ASSLRTGLRAQY
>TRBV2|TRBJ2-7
ASSGQGFGYEQY
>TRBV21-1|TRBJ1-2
ASSKVGQGNYGYT
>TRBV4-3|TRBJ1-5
ASSQEYSNQPQH
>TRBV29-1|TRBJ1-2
SVGGDRGLGYT
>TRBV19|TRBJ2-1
ASSIDHTGTYNEQF
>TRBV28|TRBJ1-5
ASTVTGGAWQPQH
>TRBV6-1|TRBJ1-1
ASSERYLYDTEAF
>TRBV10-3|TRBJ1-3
AISPYISGNTIY
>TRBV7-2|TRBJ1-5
ASSLGRGTNQPQH
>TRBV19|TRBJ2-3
ASRRSSRSRGLDTQY
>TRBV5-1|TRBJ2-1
ASSLALGINEQF
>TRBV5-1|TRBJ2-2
ASSRTGRETGELF
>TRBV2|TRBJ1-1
ASRTGTPNTEAF
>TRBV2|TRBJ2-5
ASSVSQGESETQY
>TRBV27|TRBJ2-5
ASSTKGQETQY
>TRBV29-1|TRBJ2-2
SGFVGTSGGTGELF
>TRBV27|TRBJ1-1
ASSAVVYTEAF